The 29 T cell receptor beta chains listed next were all sequenced from one sample in a study of CD8+ T cells in alopecia areata. RNA, once extracted, was reverse transcribed into cDNA for use as the sequencing template. The method was immunoSEQ multiplex PCR; TCRdb's version includes in-frame clones alone and lacks a portion of them. The table shows more than 90,000 clones, with approximately 59% occurring only once. Treatment: oral pan-JAK inhibitor, 5-10 mg twice daily. The sample here was CD8+ T cells sorted from blood, taken at week 4, from a patient treated with tofacitinib. These receptors all stem from a human donor with alopecia areata.

The rearrangement joins TRBV5-6 to TRBJ2-7; possibly TRBD1 or TRBD2 for D (5 bases each). Germline V CDR1 and CDR2: SGHDT, YYEEEE. The length of the CDR3 is 13 residues. V lost 2 bases to trimming and J lost 1 base, with 7 bases between them. CDR3 bases: TGTGCCAGCAGCTTTGAGGGGTCCTACGAGCAGTACTTC. Translation: CASSFEGSYEQYF.

J is TRBJ1-5 and V is TRBV13, with no clear D. Trimming shortened V by 0 bases and J by 7 bases, and 10 bases separated the two germline ends. Germline V gives CDR1 PRHDT, CDR2 FYEKMQ (reference sequence). The CDR3 length is 14 residues. CDR3 DNA: TGTGCCAGCAGCTTAGGTTATAGAGACCAGCCCCAGCATTTT. Protein sequence: CASSLGYRDQPQHF.

This clone was found once. V is TRBV6-5 and J is TRBJ1-1; D possibly corresponds to TRBD1 (6 bases). With 6 bases removed from V and 0 bases from J, the gap between germline ends came to 14 bases. There are 15 residues in the CDR3. Germline V CDR1 and CDR2: MNHEY, SVGAGI. In nucleotides, the CDR3 is TGTGCCAGCAGACCTTACAGGGTGATGAACACTGAAGCTTTCTTT. Translation gives CASRPYRVMNTEAFF.

V gene TRBV23-1 combines with J gene TRBJ1-6; D is perhaps TRBD1 (6 bases). TRBV23-1 is an ORF; its function is uncertain. V dropped 7 bases and J dropped 6 bases, with 16 bases sitting between them. This CDR3 comprises 15 residues. The CDR3 protein is CASKVQGKFNSPLHF. The CDR3 bases are TGCGCCAGCAAGGTACAGGGAAAATTTAATTCACCCCTCCACTTT.

This clone was recorded a few times. This chain links TRBV15 with TRBJ2-6, with D possibly being TRBD1 (5 bases). The ends were cut back, 0 bases at V and 0 bases at J, with 9 bases in the middle. The CDR3 length is 17 residues. Germline V lookup: CDR1 LNHNV, CDR2 YYDKDF (reference sequence). CDR3 coding DNA: TGTGCCACCAGCAGAGACGACAGTCTCTCTGGGGCCAACGTCCTGACTTTC. Its protein is CATSRDDSLSGANVLTF.

The V gene is TRBV25-1, the J gene TRBJ2-7, with TRBD1 as a possible D gene (5 bases). The CDR3 spans 13 residues. Trimming removed 6 bases at V and 0 bases at J, with 9 bases between. The germline gives CDR1 MGHDK, CDR2 SYGVNS. The CDR3 sequence: CASSTRASYEQYF. The CDR3 nucleotides are TGTGCCAGCAGCACCAGGGCCTCCTACGAGCAGTACTTC.

The rearrangement uses TRBV15 and TRBJ2-3; D might be TRBD2 (5 bases). Per germline, CDR1 LNHNV and CDR2 YYDKDF (reference sequence). The germline V and J ends were trimmed by 0 bases and 2 bases, with 12 bases remaining between them. This CDR3 has 16 residues. This chain's CDR3 is CATSRDRGGSTDTQYF. The DNA of the CDR3 is TGTGCCACCAGCAGAGATCGGGGTGGGTCCACAGATACGCAGTATTTT.

The V gene is TRBV28, the J gene TRBJ2-7, with TRBD2 matching over 7 bases. The CDR3 extends over 15 amino acids. In germline, CDR1 is MDHEN, CDR2 SYDVKM. V lost 6 bases and J lost 4; bases outside the gene matches: 12. For the CDR3, the DNA is TGTGCCAGCAGATTGTTAGGGAGGGCTGCGTACGAGCAGTACTTC. Translating it yields CASRLLGRAAYEQYF.

The chain combines TRBV6-6 with TRBJ2-5; D is uncertain. Trimming removed 5 bases from V and 4 bases from J, with 8 bases in between. The CDR3 loop spans 12 amino acids. The germline V gene has CDR1 MNHNY and CDR2 SVGAGI (reference sequence). CDR3 residues: CASSHTRETQYF. For the CDR3, the DNA is TGTGCCAGCAGTCACACACGAGAGACCCAGTACTTC.

This clone occurred a few times. J is TRBJ1-2 and V is TRBV29-1; 9 bases fit TRBD1. Trimming removed 5 bases from V and 8 bases from J; junction bases left unmatched: 9. Germline lookup yields CDR1 SQVTM and CDR2 ANQGSEA. The CDR3 contains 13 residues. In nucleotides, the CDR3 is TGCAGCGTTCCCGCCGGGACAGGGTACGGCTACACCTTC. It translates to CSVPAGTGYGYTF.

The V and J genes are TRBV29-1 and TRBJ1-2; D unresolved. Trimming left V 7 bases short and J 6 bases short, with 12 bases between. This CDR3 region has 11 residues. Germline CDR1 SQVTM, CDR2 ANQGSEA. The CDR3 coding sequence is TGCAGCGAGGGCTCGAGGAATGGCTACACCTTC. It specifies CSEGSRNGYTF.

This clone was picked up a small number of times. The J gene is TRBJ2-5, the V gene TRBV29-1, with D hard to call. The length of the CDR3 is 14 residues. Between the trimmed V and J ends, which lost 4 bases and 1 base, there was a span of 13 bases. Germline V gene lookup returns CDR1 SQVTM and CDR2 ANQGSEA. CDR3 region: CSVVPVGGQETQYF. The CDR3 nucleotides read TGCAGCGTTGTTCCCGTAGGCGGCCAAGAGACCCAGTACTTC.

This clone has only a few counts. The CDR3 sequence is CAWSGAGTDTQYF. The DNA for the CDR3 is TGTGCCTGGAGTGGGGCAGGCACAGATACGCAGTATTTT. This chain connects TRBV30 to TRBJ2-3; D gene uncertain. Germline loops: CDR1 GTSNPN, CDR2 SVGIG (reference sequence). Trimming removed 1 base from V and 1 base from J, with 6 bases in between. The CDR3 sequence is 13 residues long.

The gene calls are TRBV29-1 and TRBJ2-3, with TRBD2 as a possible D gene (5 bases). Germline assignment: CDR1 SQVTM and CDR2 ANQGSEA. The CDR3 has 12 residues. The V end lost 8 bases, the J end lost 0 bases, and 9 bases lay between the germline ends. CDR3 sequence (DNA): TGCAGCACTAGATCTAGCACAGATACGCAGTATTTT. It is translated as CSTRSSTDTQYF.

The chain carries TRBV4-1 and TRBJ1-1, with 8 bases identical to TRBD1. Looked up from germline, CDR1 is MGHRA and CDR2 is YSYEKL. The CDR3 is made up of 14 amino acids. Trimming at V came to 3 bases and at J to 5 bases, leaving 5 bases not matched to a gene. For the CDR3, the DNA is TGCGCCAGCAGCCAGACAGGGGAGCGAACTGAAGCTTTCTTT. Amino acid sequence: CASSQTGERTEAFF.

The V call is TRBV7-2, the J call TRBJ2-5; D not certain. Trimming pared 5 bases from V and 6 bases from J, leaving 16 bases between. This CDR3 region has 14 residues. CDR1 is SGHTA, CDR2 FQGNSA, per germline. The CDR3 loop reads CASSSDGYGKTQYF. The DNA of the CDR3 is TGTGCCAGCAGCAGCGATGGGTATGGAAAGACCCAGTACTTC. The variable domain in full, completed from reference TRBV7-2 and TRBJ2-5, reads GAGVSQSPSNKVTEKGKDVELRCDPISGHTALYWYRQSLGQGLEFLIYFQGNSAPDKSGLPSDRFSAERTGGSVSTLTIQRTQQEDSAVYLCASSSDGYGKTQYFGPGTRLLVL.

The chain joins TRBV27 to TRBJ2-3; D uncertain. The CDR3 length is 16 residues. Trimming cost V 2 bases and J 2 bases, with 14 bases left between them. The germline V gene encodes CDR1 MNHEY and CDR2 SMNVEV (reference sequence). The CDR3 loop is CASSLVLPESTDTQYF. DNA for the CDR3: TGTGCCAGCAGTTTAGTACTACCCGAATCCACAGATACGCAGTATTTT.

The chain recombines TRBV9 with TRBJ2-5, with no clear D. Germline assignment: CDR1 SGDLS and CDR2 YYNGEE. V lost 4 bases and J lost 0, with 4 bases in between. This CDR3 is 12 amino acids long. In nucleotides, the CDR3 is TGTGCCAGCAGCCTCAACCAAGAGACCCAGTACTTC. Translation gives CASSLNQETQYF.

CDR3 loop: CASSLEDRFYEQYF. CDR3 nucleotides: TGCGCCAGCAGCTTGGAAGACAGATTCTACGAGCAGTACTTC. The V and J genes are TRBV5-1 and TRBJ2-7; a weak D match, TRBD1 (5 bases). The germline V and J ends were trimmed by 0 bases and 3 bases, with 10 bases remaining between them. The CDR3 sequence is 14 residues long. Per the germline V gene, CDR1 is SGHRS and CDR2 is YFSETQ.

The chain carries TRBV7-9 and TRBJ2-1; tentatively, D is TRBD2 (6 bases). Trimming removed 6 bases at V and 3 bases at J, with 9 bases between. The CDR3 is made up of 13 amino acids. Per the germline V gene, CDR1 is SEHNR and CDR2 is FQNEAQ (reference sequence). CDR3 in amino acids: CASRTAGYNEQFF. The CDR3 DNA reads TGTGCCAGCAGGACAGCGGGCTACAATGAGCAGTTCTTC. The variable domain in full, completed from reference TRBV7-9 and TRBJ2-1, reads DTGVSQNPRHKITKRGQNVTFRCDPISEHNRLYWYRQTLGQGPEFLTYFQNEAQLEKSRLLSDRFSAERPKGSFSTLEIQRTEQGDSAMYLCASRTAGYNEQFFGPGTRLTVL.

This clone was detected a few times. V and J are TRBV14 and TRBJ1-5; 7 nucleotides align to TRBD1. The V gene's germline CDR1 is SGHDN and CDR2 FVKESK. The CDR3 runs 15 residues. The V and J ends lost 1 base and 4 bases, in that order; junction bases with no gene match: 4. Here the CDR3 DNA reads TGTGCCAGCAGCCAAGCAGGGGGAACGAATCAGCCCCAGCATTTT. Translating gives CASSQAGGTNQPQHF.

The V and J genes are TRBV6-6 and TRBJ2-5, with TRBD2 as a possible D gene (6 bases). The germline V gene encodes CDR1 MNHNY and CDR2 SVGAGI (reference sequence). Deletions cut 9 bases from V and 4 bases from J, with 9 bases between. The CDR3 loop spans 11 amino acids. This chain's CDR3 is CASLGGETQYF. The CDR3 DNA reads as TGTGCCAGTCTGGGGGGAGAGACCCAGTACTTC.

This sequence joins TRBV27 and TRBJ2-7, with D possibly TRBD1 on 6 matching bases. Looked up from germline, CDR1 is MNHEY and CDR2 is SMNVEV (reference sequence). This CDR3 spans 16 amino acids. V lost 5 bases and J lost 2, with 19 bases in between. The CDR3 region is CASSLLPGHNTYEQYF. The CDR3 DNA reads TGTGCCAGCAGTCTCCTCCCGGGACACAACACCTACGAGCAGTACTTC.

Written as DNA, the CDR3 is TGTGCCAGCAGCTCGACAGGGTCGGGCGGGGAGCTGTTTTTT. It codes for CASSSTGSGGELFF. The gene calls are TRBV7-2 and TRBJ2-2, with 7 bases matching TRBD1. This CDR3 has 14 residues. Germline V gene lookup returns CDR1 SGHTA and CDR2 FQGNSA. Unmatched junction bases numbered 6, after V lost 4 bases and J lost 7 bases.

This chain uses TRBV4-1 with TRBJ2-7, with D unresolved. Germline V CDR1 and CDR2: MGHRA, YSYEKL. Trimming cost V 3 bases and J 5 bases, with 14 bases left between them. CDR3 length: 14 residues. As DNA, the CDR3 is TGCGCCAGCAGCCACCGAGACCCCGTCCACGAGCAGTACTTC. This gives the protein CASSHRDPVHEQYF.

The chain carries TRBV28 and TRBJ1-5, with a possible D match to TRBD1 (5 bases). This CDR3 has 16 amino acids. Trimming cost V 5 bases and J 2 bases, with 16 bases left between them. Germline loops: CDR1 MDHEN, CDR2 SYDVKM. CDR3 DNA: TGTGCCAGCAGTCCCCCGACAGACAGTGGCAATCAGCCCCAGCATTTT. The encoded protein is CASSPPTDSGNQPQHF.

The rearrangement links TRBV13 to TRBJ2-3, with 7 positions matching TRBD2. There are 15 residues in the CDR3. Unmatched junction bases numbered 4, after V lost 2 bases and J lost 2 bases. CDR1 PRHDT and CDR2 FYEKMQ come from the germline V gene (reference sequence). The CDR3 loop reads CASSLSGGYTDTQYF. CDR3 in DNA: TGTGCCAGCAGCTTATCCGGGGGGTACACAGATACGCAGTATTTT.

The chain links TRBV30 to TRBJ2-3; TRBD1 aligns across 7 bases. Germline assignment: CDR1 GTSNPN and CDR2 SVGIG (reference sequence). The length of the CDR3 is 12 residues. J was trimmed by 6 bases and V by 5 bases; bases with no gene match: 5. The DNA of the CDR3 is TGTGCCTGGGTCACCAGGGGGGATACGCAGTATTTT. It translates to CAWVTRGDTQYF.

The chain is built from TRBV5-1 and TRBJ2-7, with D tentatively TRBD1 or TRBD2 (5 bases each). CDR3 length: 15 residues. Germline V lookup: CDR1 SGHRS, CDR2 YFSETQ. Trimming cost V 4 bases and J 6 bases, with 20 bases left between them. The CDR3 spells CASSQDEGTLVEQYF. For the CDR3, the DNA is TGCGCCAGCAGCCAGGACGAGGGGACGCTCGTCGAGCAGTACTTC.